Here is one T cell receptor (beta chain) with its context. Its specificity is unknown. The sort gate was single viable CD3+CD4+CD8-CD45RO+ cells for memory CD4+ T cells. The record originates from a study of memory CD4+ T cells and cytomegalovirus serostatus. Per germline, CDR1 GTSNPN and CDR2 SVGIG (reference sequence). The length of the CDR3 is 14 residues. Trimming left V 4 bases short and J 5 bases short, with 18 bases between. Clones were read by immunoSEQ multiplex PCR, and TCRdb kept only the in-frame ones, dropping some. The table shows approximately 47,000 clones, with roughly 80% occurring only once. Study-wide results and limits: Each of some 67 CMV-associated TCRbeta sequences occurred in one to five individuals.

The rearrangement links TRBV30 to TRBJ2-7, with D possibly being TRBD2 (7 bases). Specimen: memory CD4+ T cells from blood. The TCR was taken from an adult in good health and CMV-seronegative. CDR3 in amino acids: CAWKGGGSLDEQYF. DNA for the CDR3: TGTGCCTGGAAGGGCGGGGGCTCCCTAGACGAGCAGTACTTC.